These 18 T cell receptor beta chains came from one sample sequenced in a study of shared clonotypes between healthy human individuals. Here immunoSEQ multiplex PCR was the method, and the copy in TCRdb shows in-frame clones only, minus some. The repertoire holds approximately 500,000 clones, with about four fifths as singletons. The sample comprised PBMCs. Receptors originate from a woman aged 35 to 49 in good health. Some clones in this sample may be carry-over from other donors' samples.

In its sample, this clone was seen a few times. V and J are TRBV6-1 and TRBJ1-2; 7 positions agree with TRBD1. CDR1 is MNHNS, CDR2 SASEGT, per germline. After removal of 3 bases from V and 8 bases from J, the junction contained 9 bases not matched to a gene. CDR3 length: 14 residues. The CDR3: CASSETGRPMGYTF. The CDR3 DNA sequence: TGTGCCAGCAGTGAGACAGGGCGACCGATGGGCTACACCTTC.

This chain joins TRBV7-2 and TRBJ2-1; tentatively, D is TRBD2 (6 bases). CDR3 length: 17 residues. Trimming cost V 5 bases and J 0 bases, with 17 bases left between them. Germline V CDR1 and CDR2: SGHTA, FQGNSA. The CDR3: CASSPRDSPSSYNEQFF. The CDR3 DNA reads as TGTGCCAGCAGCCCCCGGGACTCCCCAAGCTCCTACAATGAGCAGTTCTTC. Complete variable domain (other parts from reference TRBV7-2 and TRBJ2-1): GAGVSQSPSNKVTEKGKDVELRCDPISGHTALYWYRQSLGQGLEFLIYFQGNSAPDKSGLPSDRFSAERTGGSVSTLTIQRTQQEDSAVYLCASSPRDSPSSYNEQFFGPGTRLTVL.

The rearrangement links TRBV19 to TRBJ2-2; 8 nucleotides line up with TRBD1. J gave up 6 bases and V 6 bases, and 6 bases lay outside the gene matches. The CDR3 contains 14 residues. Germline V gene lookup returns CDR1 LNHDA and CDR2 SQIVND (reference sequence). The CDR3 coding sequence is TGTGCCAGTAGGACGGGACAGGACGCCGGGGAGCTGTTTTTT. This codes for CASRTGQDAGELFF. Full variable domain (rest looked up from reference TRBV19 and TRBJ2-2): DGGITQSPKYLFRKEGQNVTLSCEQNLNHDAMYWYRQDPGQGLRLIYYSQIVNDFQKGDIAEGYSVSREKKESFPLTVTSAQKNPTAFYLCASRTGQDAGELFFGEGSRLTVL.

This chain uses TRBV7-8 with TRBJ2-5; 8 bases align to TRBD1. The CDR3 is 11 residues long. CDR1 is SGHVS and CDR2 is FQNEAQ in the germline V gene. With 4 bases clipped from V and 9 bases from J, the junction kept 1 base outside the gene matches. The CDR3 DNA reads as TGTGCCAGCAGCTCACAGGGGGCCCAGTACTTC. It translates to CASSSQGAQYF.

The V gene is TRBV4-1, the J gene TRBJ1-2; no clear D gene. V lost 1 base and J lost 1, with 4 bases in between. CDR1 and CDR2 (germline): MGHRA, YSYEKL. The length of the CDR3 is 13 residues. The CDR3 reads CASSQGVNYGYTF. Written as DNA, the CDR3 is TGCGCCAGCAGCCAAGGGGTTAACTATGGCTACACCTTC.

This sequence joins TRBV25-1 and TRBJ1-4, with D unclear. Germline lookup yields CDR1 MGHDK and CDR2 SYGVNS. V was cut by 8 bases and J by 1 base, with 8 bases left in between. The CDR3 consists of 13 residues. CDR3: CASSILTNEKLFF. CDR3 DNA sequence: TGTGCCAGCTCGATCTTAACTAATGAAAAACTGTTTTTT. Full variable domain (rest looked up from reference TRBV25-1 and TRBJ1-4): EADIYQTPRYLVIGTGKKITLECSQTMGHDKMYWYQQDPGMELHLIHYSYGVNSTEKGDLSSESTVSRIRTEHFPLTLESARPSHTSQYLCASSILTNEKLFFGSGTQLSVL.

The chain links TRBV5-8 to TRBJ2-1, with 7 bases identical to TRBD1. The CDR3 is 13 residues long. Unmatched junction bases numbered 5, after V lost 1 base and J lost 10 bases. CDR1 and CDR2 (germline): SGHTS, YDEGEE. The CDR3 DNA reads TGTGCCAGCAGCTTGCTCGGACAGGACGAGCAGTTCTTC. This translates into CASSLLGQDEQFF.

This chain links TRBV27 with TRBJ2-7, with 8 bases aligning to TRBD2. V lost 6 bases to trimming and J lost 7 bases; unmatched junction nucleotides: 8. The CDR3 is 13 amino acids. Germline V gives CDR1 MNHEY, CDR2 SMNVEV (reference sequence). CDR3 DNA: TGTGCCAGCAGAGCGAGCGGGAGTCGAGAGCAGTACTTC. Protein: CASRASGSREQYF.

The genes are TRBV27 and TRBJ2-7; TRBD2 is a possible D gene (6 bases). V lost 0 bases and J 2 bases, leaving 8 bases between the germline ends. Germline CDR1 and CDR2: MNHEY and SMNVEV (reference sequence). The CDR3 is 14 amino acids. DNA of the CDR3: TGTGCCAGCAGTTTATCTGGCGGGACCTACGAGCAGTACTTC. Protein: CASSLSGGTYEQYF.

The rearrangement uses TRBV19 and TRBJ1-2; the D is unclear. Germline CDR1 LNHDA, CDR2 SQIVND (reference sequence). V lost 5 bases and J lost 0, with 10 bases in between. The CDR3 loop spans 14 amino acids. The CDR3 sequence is CASSVTAANYGYTF. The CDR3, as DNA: TGTGCCAGTAGTGTCACGGCAGCTAACTATGGCTACACCTTC.

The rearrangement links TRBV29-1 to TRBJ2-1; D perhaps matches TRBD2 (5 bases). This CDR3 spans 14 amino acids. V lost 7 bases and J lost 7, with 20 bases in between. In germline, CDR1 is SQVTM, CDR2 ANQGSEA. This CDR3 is CSGMDWWSGNEQFF. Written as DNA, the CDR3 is TGCAGCGGAATGGACTGGTGGTCGGGGAATGAGCAGTTCTTC.

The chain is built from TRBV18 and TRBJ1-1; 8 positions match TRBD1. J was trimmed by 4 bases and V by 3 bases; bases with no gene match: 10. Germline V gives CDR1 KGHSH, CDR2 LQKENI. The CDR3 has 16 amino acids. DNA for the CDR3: TGTGCCAGCTCACCCCCCTGGACAGGGAAAGGCACTGAAGCTTTCTTT. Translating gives CASSPPWTGKGTEAFF.

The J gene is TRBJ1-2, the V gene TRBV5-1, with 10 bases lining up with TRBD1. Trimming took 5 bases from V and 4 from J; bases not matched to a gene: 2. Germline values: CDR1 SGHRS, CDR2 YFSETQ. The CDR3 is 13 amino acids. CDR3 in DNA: TGCGCCAGCAGGACAGGGGGCGCCTATGGCTACACCTTC. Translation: CASRTGGAYGYTF.

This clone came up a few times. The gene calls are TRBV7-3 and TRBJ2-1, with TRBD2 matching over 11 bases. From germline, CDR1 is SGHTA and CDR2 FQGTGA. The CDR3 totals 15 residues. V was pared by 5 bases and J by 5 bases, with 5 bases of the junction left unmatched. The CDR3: CASSPRLAGNNEQFF. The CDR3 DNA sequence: TGTGCCAGCAGCCCACGACTAGCGGGAAACAATGAGCAGTTCTTC.

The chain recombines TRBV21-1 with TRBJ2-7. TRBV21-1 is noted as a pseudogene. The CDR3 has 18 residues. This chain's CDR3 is CASSVPNGRAAHYYEQYF. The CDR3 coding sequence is TGTGCCAGCAGCGTCCCGAACGGGCGCGCTGCCCATTACTACGAGCAGTACTTC.

The CDR3: CASRETGAEQYF. The DNA for the CDR3 is TGTGCCAGCAGGGAAACAGGGGCCGAGCAGTACTTC. The chain recombines TRBV2 with TRBJ2-7; 7 positions match TRBD1. V lost 6 bases, J lost 6 bases, and 5 bases stayed unmatched. CDR3 length equals 12 residues. Per germline, CDR1 SNHLY and CDR2 FYNNEI.

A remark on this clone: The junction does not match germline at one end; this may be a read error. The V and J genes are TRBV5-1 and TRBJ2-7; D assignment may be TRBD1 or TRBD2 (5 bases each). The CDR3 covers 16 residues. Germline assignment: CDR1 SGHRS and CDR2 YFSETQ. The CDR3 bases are TGCGCCGGCAGCTTGAACCGGGACCTGAGCTCCTACGAGCAGTACTTC. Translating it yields CAGSLNRDLSSYEQYF.

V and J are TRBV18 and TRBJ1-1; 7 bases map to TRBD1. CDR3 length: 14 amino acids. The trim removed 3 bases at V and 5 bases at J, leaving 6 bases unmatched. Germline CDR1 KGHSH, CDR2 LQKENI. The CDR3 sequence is CASSPNGQATEAFF. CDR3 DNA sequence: TGTGCCAGCTCACCGAACGGACAGGCTACTGAAGCTTTCTTT. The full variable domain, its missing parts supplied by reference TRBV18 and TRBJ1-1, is NAGVMQNPRHLVRRRGQEARLRCSPMKGHSHVYWYRQLPEEGLKFMVYLQKENIIDESGMPKERFSAEFPKEGPSILRIQQVVRGDSAAYFCASSPNGQATEAFFGQGTRLTVV.